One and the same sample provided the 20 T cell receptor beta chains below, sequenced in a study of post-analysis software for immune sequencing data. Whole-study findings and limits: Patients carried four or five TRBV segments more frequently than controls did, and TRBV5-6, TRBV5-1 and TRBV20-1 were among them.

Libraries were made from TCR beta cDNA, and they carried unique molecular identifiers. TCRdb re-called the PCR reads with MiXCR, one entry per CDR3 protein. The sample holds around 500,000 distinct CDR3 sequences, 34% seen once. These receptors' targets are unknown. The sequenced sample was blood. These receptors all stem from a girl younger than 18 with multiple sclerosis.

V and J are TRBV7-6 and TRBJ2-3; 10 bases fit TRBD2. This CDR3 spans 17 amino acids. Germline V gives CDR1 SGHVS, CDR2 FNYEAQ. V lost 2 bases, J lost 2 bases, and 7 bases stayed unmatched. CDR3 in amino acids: CASSLIPAGGNTDTQYF. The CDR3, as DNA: TGTGCCAGCAGCTTAATCCCAGCGGGGGGGAACACAGATACGCAGTATTTT.

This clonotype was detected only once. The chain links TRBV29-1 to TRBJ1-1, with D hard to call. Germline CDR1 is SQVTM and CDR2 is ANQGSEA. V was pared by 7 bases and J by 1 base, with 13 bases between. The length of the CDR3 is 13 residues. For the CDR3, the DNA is TGCAGCGCAGCCGGGAACCAGAACACTGAAGCTTTCTTT. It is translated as CSAAGNQNTEAFF.

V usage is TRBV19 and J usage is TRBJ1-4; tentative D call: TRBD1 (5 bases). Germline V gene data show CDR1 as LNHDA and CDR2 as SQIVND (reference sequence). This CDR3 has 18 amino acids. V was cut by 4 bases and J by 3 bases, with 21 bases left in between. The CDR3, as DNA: TGTGCCAGTAGTACAGATCGGGGGACCCTGGAGGCTAATGAAAAACTGTTTTTT. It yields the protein CASSTDRGTLEANEKLFF.

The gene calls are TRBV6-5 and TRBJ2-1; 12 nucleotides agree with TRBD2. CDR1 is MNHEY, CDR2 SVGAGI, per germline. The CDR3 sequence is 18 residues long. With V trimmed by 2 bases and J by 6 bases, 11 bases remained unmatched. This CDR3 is CASSYSVPTSGGCNEQFF. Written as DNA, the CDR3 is TGTGCCAGCAGTTACAGCGTGCCGACTAGCGGGGGATGCAATGAGCAGTTCTTC.

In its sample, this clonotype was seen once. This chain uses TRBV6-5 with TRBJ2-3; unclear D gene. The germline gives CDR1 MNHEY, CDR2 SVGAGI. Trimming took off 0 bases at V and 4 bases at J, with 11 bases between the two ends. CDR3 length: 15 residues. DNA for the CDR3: TGTGCCAGCAGTTACTCGCCAGGCCTCCCAGATACGCAGTATTTT. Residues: CASSYSPGLPDTQYF.

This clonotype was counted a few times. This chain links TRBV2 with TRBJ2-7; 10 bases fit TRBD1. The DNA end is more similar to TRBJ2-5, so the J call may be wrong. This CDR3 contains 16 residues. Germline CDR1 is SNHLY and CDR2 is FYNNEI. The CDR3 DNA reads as TGTGCCAGCAGGGGTACCGGGACAGGGGCGTACGAGACCCAGTACTTC. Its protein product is CASRGTGTGAYETQYF.

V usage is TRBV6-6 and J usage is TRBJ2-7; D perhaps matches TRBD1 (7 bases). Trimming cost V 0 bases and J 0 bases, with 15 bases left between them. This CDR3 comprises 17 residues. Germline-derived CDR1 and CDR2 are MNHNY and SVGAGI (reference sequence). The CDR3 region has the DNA TGTGCCAGCAGTTACTCCCCGGCGGGACAGACCTCCTACGAGCAGTACTTC. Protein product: CASSYSPAGQTSYEQYF.

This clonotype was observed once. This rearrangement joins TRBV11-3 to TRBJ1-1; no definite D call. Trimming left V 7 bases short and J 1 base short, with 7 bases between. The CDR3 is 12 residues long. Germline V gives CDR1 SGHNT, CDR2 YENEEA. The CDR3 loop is CASTRKNTEAFF. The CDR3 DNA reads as TGTGCCAGCACTAGGAAGAACACTGAAGCTTTCTTT.

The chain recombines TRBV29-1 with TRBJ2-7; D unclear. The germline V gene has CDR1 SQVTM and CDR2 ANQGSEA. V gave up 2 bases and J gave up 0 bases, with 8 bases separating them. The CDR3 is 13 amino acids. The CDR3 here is CSVEFQSSYEQYF. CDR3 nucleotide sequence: TGCAGCGTTGAATTTCAAAGCTCCTACGAGCAGTACTTC.

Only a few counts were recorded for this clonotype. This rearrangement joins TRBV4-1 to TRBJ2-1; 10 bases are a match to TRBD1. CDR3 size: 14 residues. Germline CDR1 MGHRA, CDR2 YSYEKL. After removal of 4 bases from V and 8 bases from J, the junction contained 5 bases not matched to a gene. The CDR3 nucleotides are TGCGCCAGCAGCCCGGACAGGGGGGTGGATGAGCAGTTCTTC. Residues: CASSPDRGVDEQFF.

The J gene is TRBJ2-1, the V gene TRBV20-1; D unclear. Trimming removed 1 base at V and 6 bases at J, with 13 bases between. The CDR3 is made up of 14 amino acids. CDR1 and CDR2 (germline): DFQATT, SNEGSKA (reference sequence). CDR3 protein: CSARAGRPPNEQFF. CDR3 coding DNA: TGCAGTGCTAGAGCCGGACGACCCCCCAATGAGCAGTTCTTC.

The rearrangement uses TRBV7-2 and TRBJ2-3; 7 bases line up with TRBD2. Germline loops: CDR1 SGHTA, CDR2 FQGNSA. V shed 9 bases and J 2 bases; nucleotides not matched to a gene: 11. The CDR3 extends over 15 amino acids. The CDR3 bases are TGTGCCAGGCCGACAGCAGCGGGGAACACAGATACGCAGTATTTT. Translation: CARPTAAGNTDTQYF.

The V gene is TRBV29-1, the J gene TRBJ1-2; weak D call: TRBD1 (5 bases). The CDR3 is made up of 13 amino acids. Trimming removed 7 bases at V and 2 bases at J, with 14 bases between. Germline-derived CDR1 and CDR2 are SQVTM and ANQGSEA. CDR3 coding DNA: TGCAGCGCCGACAGAATCAAAAACTATGGCTACACCTTC. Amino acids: CSADRIKNYGYTF.

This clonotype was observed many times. CDR3 sequence (DNA): TGTGCCAGCTCTCTCTTGGACAGCAACTATGGCTACACCTTC. Its translation: CASSLLDSNYGYTF. The chain employs TRBV5-5 and TRBJ1-2; D may be TRBD1 (6 bases). The CDR3 loop spans 14 amino acids. Germline-derived CDR1 and CDR2 are SGHKS and YYEKEE (reference sequence). V dropped 7 bases and J dropped 2 bases, with 15 bases sitting between them.

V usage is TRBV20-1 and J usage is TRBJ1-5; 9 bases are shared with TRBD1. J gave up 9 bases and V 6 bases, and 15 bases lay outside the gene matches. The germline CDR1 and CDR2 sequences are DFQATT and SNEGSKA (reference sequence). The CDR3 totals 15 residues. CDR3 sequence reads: CSALPGQGPFRPQHF. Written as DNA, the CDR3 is TGCAGTGCCCTTCCGGGACAGGGCCCATTTCGGCCCCAGCATTTT.

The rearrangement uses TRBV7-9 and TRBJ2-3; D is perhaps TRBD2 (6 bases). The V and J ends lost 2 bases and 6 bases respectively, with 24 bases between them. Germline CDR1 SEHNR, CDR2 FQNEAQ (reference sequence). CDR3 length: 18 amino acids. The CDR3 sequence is CASSLSPGGAFGADTQYF. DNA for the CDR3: TGTGCCAGCAGCTTATCTCCCGGCGGGGCGTTTGGAGCGGATACGCAGTATTTT.

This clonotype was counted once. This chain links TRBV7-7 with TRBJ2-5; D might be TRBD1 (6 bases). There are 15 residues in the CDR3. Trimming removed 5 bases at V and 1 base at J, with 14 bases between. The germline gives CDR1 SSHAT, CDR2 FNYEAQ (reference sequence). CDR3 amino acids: CASSRDTGSQETQYF. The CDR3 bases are TGTGCCAGCAGCCGGGACACAGGGTCCCAAGAGACCCAGTACTTC. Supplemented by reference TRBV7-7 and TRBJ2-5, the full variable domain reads GAGVSQSPRYKVTKRGQDVTLRCDPISSHATLYWYQQALGQGPEFLTYFNYEAQPDKSGLPSDRFSAERPEGSISTLTIQRTEQRDSAMYRCASSRDTGSQETQYFGPGTRLLVL.

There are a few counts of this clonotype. The CDR3 spells CASSVGEGQLFNEQFF. In DNA form, the CDR3 reads TGTGCCAGCAGCGTGGGTGAGGGACAGCTATTCAATGAGCAGTTCTTC. J is TRBJ2-1 and V is TRBV9; 7 bases match TRBD1. Germline-derived CDR1 and CDR2 are SGDLS and YYNGEE. V lost 2 bases to trimming and J lost 6 bases; unmatched junction nucleotides: 11. The CDR3 has 16 residues.

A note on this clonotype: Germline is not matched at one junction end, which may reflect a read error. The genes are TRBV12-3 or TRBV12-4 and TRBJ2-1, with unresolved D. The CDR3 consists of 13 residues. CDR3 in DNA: TGTGCCAGCGGTTTAGGTCCCTACAATGAGCAGTTCTTC. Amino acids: CASGLGPYNEQFF.

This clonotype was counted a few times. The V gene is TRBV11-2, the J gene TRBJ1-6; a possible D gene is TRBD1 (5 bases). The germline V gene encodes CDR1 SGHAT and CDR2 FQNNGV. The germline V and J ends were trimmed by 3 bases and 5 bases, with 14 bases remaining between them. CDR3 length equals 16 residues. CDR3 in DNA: TGTGCCAGCAGCTTTGACGGGGCAGGGAATAATTCACCCCTCCACTTT. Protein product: CASSFDGAGNNSPLHF.